The rows below give T cell receptor beta chains drawn from one sample of a study of a mutant IDH1 vaccine in newly diagnosed glioma. TCRdb's table, derived via immunoSEQ multiplex PCR, lists solely in-frame clones and lacks some. The sample carries under 65,000 clones, around 80% recorded once. Sequencing was performed on PBMCs, taken from a glioma patient treated with radiotherapy, temozolomide or both. The receptors were gathered from a man aged 18 to 29 with glioma. Both conserved end residues are part of each CDR3. The order of the fields is clone size, J gene, D gene, V gene, CDR3 DNA, CDR3 protein. A D gene is named only where the DNA matches it firmly. Where a row states a size, it is once, few, many or the class of an expanded clone; other rows omit it.

abundance: NA
j_gene: TRBJ2-7
d_gene: TRBD2
v_gene: TRBV10-2
CDR3nt: TGCGCCAGCAGTGCCCGGGGGAGGGGATCCTACGAGCAGTACTTC
CDR3aa: CASSARGRGSYEQYF

abundance: NA
j_gene: TRBJ1-3
d_gene: NA
v_gene: TRBV20-1
CDR3nt: TGCAGTGCAGAGTCTGGAAACACCATATATTTT
CDR3aa: CSAESGNTIYF

abundance: NA
j_gene: TRBJ1-2
d_gene: NA
v_gene: TRBV7-2
CDR3nt: TGTGCCAGCAGCTACCGGTTGTCGGGCGCAGGGGGCTACACCTTC
CDR3aa: CASSYRLSGAGGYTF

abundance: NA
j_gene: TRBJ2-7
d_gene: TRBD1
v_gene: TRBV5-1
CDR3nt: TGCGCCAGCAGCTTGTACTACTCCGGGACAGGGGTCGACGAGCAGTACTTC
CDR3aa: CASSLYYSGTGVDEQYF

abundance: NA
j_gene: TRBJ2-1
d_gene: NA
v_gene: TRBV25-1
CDR3nt: TGTGCCAGCAGCGGAACCCGGACTACAGACAATGAGCAGTTCTTC
CDR3aa: CASSGTRTTDNEQFF

abundance: NA
j_gene: TRBJ2-7
d_gene: TRBD2
v_gene: TRBV5-4
CDR3nt: TGTGCCAGCAGCCCGGGACTAGCGGGAGTCTACGAGCAGTACTTC
CDR3aa: CASSPGLAGVYEQYF

abundance: NA
j_gene: TRBJ2-7
d_gene: NA
v_gene: TRBV7-9
CDR3nt: TGTGCCAGCAGCCCCCCCGCGGCCTCCCACGAGCAGTACTTC
CDR3aa: CASSPPAASHEQYF

abundance: NA
j_gene: TRBJ1-1
d_gene: NA
v_gene: TRBV2
CDR3nt: TGTGCCAGCCGCCGGACCGAGACTGAAGCTTTCTTT
CDR3aa: CASRRTETEAFF

abundance: NA
j_gene: TRBJ2-7
d_gene: NA
v_gene: TRBV18
CDR3nt: TGTGCCAGCTCACCCTCTATTCTCATCTTATCCACGTACGCCCCCTACGAGCAGTACTTC
CDR3aa: CASSPSILILSTYAPYEQYF

abundance: NA
j_gene: TRBJ2-7
d_gene: TRBD2
v_gene: TRBV7-2
CDR3nt: TGTGCCAGCAGCTCTAGCGGGGGGGCACACGAGCAGTACTTC
CDR3aa: CASSSSGGAHEQYF

abundance: NA
j_gene: TRBJ1-5
d_gene: NA
v_gene: TRBV5-8
CDR3nt: TGTGCCAGCAGCTCGGGGGGCAATCAGCCCCAGCATTTT
CDR3aa: CASSSGGNQPQHF

abundance: few
j_gene: TRBJ1-1
d_gene: NA
v_gene: TRBV7-3
CDR3nt: TGTGCCAGCAGCATCTCGGGTGTGTTGAACACTGAAGCTTTCTTT
CDR3aa: CASSISGVLNTEAFF

abundance: NA
j_gene: TRBJ2-7
d_gene: NA
v_gene: TRBV11-2
CDR3nt: TGTGCCAGCAGCTTAGTCGTATCCTACGAGCAGTACTTC
CDR3aa: CASSLVVSYEQYF

abundance: NA
j_gene: TRBJ1-3
d_gene: NA
v_gene: TRBV6-7
CDR3nt: TGTGCCAGCGTAGGGACGGAAACTGGAAACACCATATATTTT
CDR3aa: CASVGTETGNTIYF

abundance: NA
j_gene: TRBJ2-3
d_gene: NA
v_gene: TRBV5-1
CDR3nt: TGCGCCAGCAGCCCTGAGGGGAGCACAGATACGCAGTATTTT
CDR3aa: CASSPEGSTDTQYF

abundance: NA
j_gene: TRBJ2-2
d_gene: TRBD2
v_gene: TRBV7-2
CDR3nt: TGTGCCAGCAGCTTTGGCCTAGCGGGGGGGAGCGGGGAGCTGTTTTTT
CDR3aa: CASSFGLAGGSGELFF

abundance: NA
j_gene: TRBJ2-3
d_gene: NA
v_gene: TRBV5-4
CDR3nt: TGTGCCAGCAGCTTGTTGCAGGAGAGCACAGATACGCAGTATTTT
CDR3aa: CASSLLQESTDTQYF

abundance: NA
j_gene: TRBJ2-2
d_gene: TRBD1
v_gene: TRBV30
CDR3nt: TGTGCCTGGGGGACGGGACAGGGGGCCGGGGAGCTGTTTTTT
CDR3aa: CAWGTGQGAGELFF

abundance: NA
j_gene: TRBJ2-1
d_gene: TRBD2
v_gene: TRBV6-5
CDR3nt: TGTGCCAGCAGTTACAGTCTAGCGGAGGGCCATGAGCAGTTCTTC
CDR3aa: CASSYSLAEGHEQFF

abundance: NA
j_gene: TRBJ1-1
d_gene: NA
v_gene: TRBV5-1
CDR3nt: TGCGCCAGCAGCCCCCAGACAGGACCCAACCCAAACACTGAAGCTTTCTTT
CDR3aa: CASSPQTGPNPNTEAFF

abundance: NA
j_gene: TRBJ1-2
d_gene: TRBD1
v_gene: TRBV5-1
CDR3nt: TGCGCCAGCAGCTCCTGGGACAGACCCGCGGACCACTATGGCTACACCTTC
CDR3aa: CASSSWDRPADHYGYTF

abundance: NA
j_gene: TRBJ2-2
d_gene: NA
v_gene: TRBV9
CDR3nt: TGTGCCAGCAGCGTAGTACCGAACACCGGGGAGCTGTTTTTT
CDR3aa: CASSVVPNTGELFF

abundance: NA
j_gene: TRBJ1-1
d_gene: NA
v_gene: TRBV6-5
CDR3nt: TGTGCCAGCAGCCCTTCAGGTAAGGGTGAAGCTTTCTTT
CDR3aa: CASSPSGKGEAFF

abundance: NA
j_gene: TRBJ1-2
d_gene: NA
v_gene: TRBV6-5
CDR3nt: TGTGCCAGCAGTTACTCGTTTCCGAATGGCTATGGCTACACCTTC
CDR3aa: CASSYSFPNGYGYTF

abundance: NA
j_gene: TRBJ1-4
d_gene: NA
v_gene: TRBV9
CDR3nt: TGTGCCAGCAGCGAAGCTCCGCAGGGGAATGAAAAACTGTTTTTT
CDR3aa: CASSEAPQGNEKLFF